This T cell receptor (beta chain) was documented in a study of T cell responses to AZD1222 COVID-19 vaccine. Overall study findings and caveats: Unmutated variant regions reportedly attract nearly half of all spike-specific TCRs.

Regarding this clone: Its antigen is currently unknown.

The table came from immunoSEQ multiplex PCR; TCRdb's copy has only in-frame clones and leaves some out. The sample records under 95,000 clones, more than 90% being singletons. The material sequenced was peripheral blood, taken on day 0 of AZD1222 vaccination. This TCR was sampled from an adult in good health.

The CDR3 nucleotides read TGTGCCAGCACGGCCGGGGGAATCCCACAATCTGGAAACACCATATATTTT. Amino acid sequence: CASTAGGIPQSGNTIYF. The chain joins TRBV28 to TRBJ1-3; a possible D gene is TRBD1 (5 bases). The germline gives CDR1 MDHEN, CDR2 SYDVKM. The V gene lost 7 bases and the J gene lost 1 base, with 20 bases spanning the gap. This CDR3 is 17 amino acids long.